This T cell receptor (beta chain) was profiled in a study of identical twins. A single record per CDR3 protein comes from TCRdb applying MiXCR to the 5' RACE reads. The sample records 450,000 to 650,000 distinct CDR3 sequences, more than 9% being singletons. CDR1 and CDR2 from the germline V gene are SGHRS and YFSETQ. There are 13 residues in the CDR3. The V gene lost 2 bases and the J gene lost 4 bases, with 9 bases spanning the gap. This clonotype was seen at least ten times. These same data were also listed under a study on yellow fever vaccine responses in identical twins.

The sample taken for sequencing was PBMCs. The chain has TRBV5-1 and TRBJ1-2; the D gene is possibly TRBD1 (5 bases). The TCR comes from a woman in her late teens or twenties in good health. CDR3 in amino acids: CASSFTGTYGYTF. The DNA for the CDR3 is TGCGCCAGCAGCTTTACAGGAACCTATGGCTACACCTTC.